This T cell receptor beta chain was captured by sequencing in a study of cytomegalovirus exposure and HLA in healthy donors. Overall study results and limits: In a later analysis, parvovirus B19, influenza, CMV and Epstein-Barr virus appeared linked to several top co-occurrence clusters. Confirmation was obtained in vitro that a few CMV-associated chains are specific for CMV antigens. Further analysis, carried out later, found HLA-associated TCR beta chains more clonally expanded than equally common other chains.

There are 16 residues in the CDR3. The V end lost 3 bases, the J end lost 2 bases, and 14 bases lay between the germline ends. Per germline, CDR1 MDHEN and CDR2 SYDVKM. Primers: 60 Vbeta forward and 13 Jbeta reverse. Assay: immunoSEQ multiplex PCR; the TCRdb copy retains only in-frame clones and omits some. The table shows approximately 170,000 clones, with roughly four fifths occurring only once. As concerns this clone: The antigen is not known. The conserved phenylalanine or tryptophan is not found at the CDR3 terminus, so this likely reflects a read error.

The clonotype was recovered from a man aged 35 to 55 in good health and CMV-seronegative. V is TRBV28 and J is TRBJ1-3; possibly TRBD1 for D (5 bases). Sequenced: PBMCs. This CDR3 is CASSLGGTSPGNTIYS. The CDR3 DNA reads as TGTGCCAGCAGTTTGGGAGGGACTTCCCCTGGAAACACCATATATTCT.